This TCR beta chain was observed in a study of shared clonotypes between healthy human individuals. Whole-study context: Donor ages ranged 18 to 49 years: a couple of women, a few men. Researchers assigned three CD4 naive, three CD4 memory, two CD8 naive and one CD8 memory plate to each donor.

Note on this clone: The antigen is undetermined.

Study-level results: Across a handful of donors, naive CD4 shared around 5.4%, naive CD8 around 4%, memory CD4 roughly 2.5%, memory CD8 over 0.3%.

Sequenced by immunoSEQ multiplex PCR; TCRdb stores in-frame clones only, minus some. The data hold millions of clones, with approximately 95% observed a single time. V lost 6 bases and J lost 8, with 16 bases in between. Germline loops: CDR1 MNHEY, CDR2 SVGAGI. This CDR3 has 14 residues. The source of this sequence is a young man in good health. Some clones in this sample may be carry-over from other donors' samples. V and J are TRBV6-5 and TRBJ1-4; D unresolved. Sequenced material: naive CD4+ T cells from PBMCs. Subset described: CD45RA+ positively selected. The CDR3: CASSLGLGGEKLFF. The CDR3 DNA sequence: TGTGCCAGCAGCCTCGGACTCGGAGGAGAAAAACTGTTTTTT.